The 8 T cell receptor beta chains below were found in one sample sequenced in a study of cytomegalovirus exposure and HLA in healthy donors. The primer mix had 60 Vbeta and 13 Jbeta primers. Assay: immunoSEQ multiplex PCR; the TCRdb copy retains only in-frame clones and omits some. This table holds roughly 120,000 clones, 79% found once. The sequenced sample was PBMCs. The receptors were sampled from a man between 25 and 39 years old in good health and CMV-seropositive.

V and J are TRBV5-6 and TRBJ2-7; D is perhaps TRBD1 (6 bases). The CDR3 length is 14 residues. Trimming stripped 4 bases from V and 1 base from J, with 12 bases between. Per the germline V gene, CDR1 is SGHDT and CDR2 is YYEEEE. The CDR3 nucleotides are TGTGCCAGCAGCCTCGGACAGCCATCCTACGAGCAGTACTTC. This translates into CASSLGQPSYEQYF.

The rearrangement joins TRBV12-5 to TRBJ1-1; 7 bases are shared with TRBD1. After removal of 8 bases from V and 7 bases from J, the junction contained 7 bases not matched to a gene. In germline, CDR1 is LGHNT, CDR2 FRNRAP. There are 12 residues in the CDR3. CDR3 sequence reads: CASRTGQYEAFF. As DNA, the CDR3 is TGTGCTAGTCGAACGGGACAGTATGAAGCTTTCTTT.

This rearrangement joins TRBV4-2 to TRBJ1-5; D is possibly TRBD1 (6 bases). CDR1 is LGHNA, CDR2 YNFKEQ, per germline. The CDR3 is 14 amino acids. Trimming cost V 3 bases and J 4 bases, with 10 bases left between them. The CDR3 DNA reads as TGTGCCAGCAGCCATGGGGGGGCGAATCAGCCCCAGCATTTT. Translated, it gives CASSHGGANQPQHF.

The CDR3 here is CAISEGGAGELFF. In DNA, the CDR3 is TGTGCCATCAGTGAGGGGGGGGCCGGGGAGCTGTTTTTT. This sequence joins TRBV10-3 and TRBJ2-2; 7 bases match TRBD2. V was pared by 2 bases and J by 6 bases, with 0 bases of the junction left unmatched. Germline V gene data show CDR1 as ENHRY and CDR2 as SYGVKD. This CDR3 spans 13 amino acids.

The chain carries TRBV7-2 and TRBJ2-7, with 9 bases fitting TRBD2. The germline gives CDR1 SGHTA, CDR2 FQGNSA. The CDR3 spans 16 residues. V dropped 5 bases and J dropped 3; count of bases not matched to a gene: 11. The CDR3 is CASSVGLAGLNYEQYF. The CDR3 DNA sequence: TGTGCCAGCAGCGTGGGACTAGCAGGACTAAACTACGAGCAGTACTTC.

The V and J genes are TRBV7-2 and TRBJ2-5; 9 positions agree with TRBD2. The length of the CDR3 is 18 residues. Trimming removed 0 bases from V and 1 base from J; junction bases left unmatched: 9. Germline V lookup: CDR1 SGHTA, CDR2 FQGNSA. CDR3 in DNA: TGTGCCAGCAGCTTAGCGTCAATGGGCGGGGGGGTCCAAGAGACCCAGTACTTC. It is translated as CASSLASMGGGVQETQYF.

The CDR3 here is CASSQELTGGSMTGELFF. The CDR3 DNA follows: TGTGCCAGCAGCCAAGAGTTAACAGGGGGCAGTATGACCGGGGAGCTGTTTTTT. The rearrangement uses TRBV4-2 and TRBJ2-2, with 9 nucleotides matching TRBD1. Per germline, CDR1 LGHNA and CDR2 YNFKEQ. The CDR3 runs 18 residues. The V segment lost 0 bases and the J segment 5 bases; nucleotides outside the gene matches: 10.

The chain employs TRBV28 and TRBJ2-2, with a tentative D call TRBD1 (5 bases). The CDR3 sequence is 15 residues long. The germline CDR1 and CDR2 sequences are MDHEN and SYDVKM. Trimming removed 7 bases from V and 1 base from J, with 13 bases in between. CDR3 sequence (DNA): TGTGCCAGCAAGGGCAGGGTTCGGAACACCGGGGAGCTGTTTTTT. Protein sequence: CASKGRVRNTGELFF. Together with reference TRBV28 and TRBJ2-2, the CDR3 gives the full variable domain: DVKVTQSSRYLVKRTGEKVFLECVQDMDHENMFWYRQDPGLGLRLIYFSYDVKMKEKGDIPEGYSVSREKKERFSLILESASTNQTSMYLCASKGRVRNTGELFFGEGSRLTVL.